The rows below give T cell receptor beta chains drawn from one sample of a study of T cell changes during pregnancy in multiple sclerosis. Sequencing used immunoSEQ multiplex PCR; TCRdb keeps in-frame clones, though not all of them. In the table there are roughly 28,000 clones, around 88% of which are singletons. The source material was CD4+ T cells from peripheral blood mononuclear cells, sampled in the first trimester of pregnancy. Source of these receptors: a female donor in good health, enrolled as a control in a pregnancy study. Both conserved end residues are trimmed from each CDR3.

>12|TRBJ1-6|TRBV28
ASSSGQGLSPLH
>10|TRBJ2-7|TRBV5-6
ASSSVGGEQY
>12|TRBJ2-1|TRBV6-5
ASSYPLIHNEQF
>13|TRBJ1-2|TRBV6-1
ASSPGTGGEYGYT
>13|TRBJ2-7|TRBV2
ASRIPGLARYEQY
>13|TRBJ2-7|TRBV4-2
ASSQDPGEVGEQY
>11|TRBJ1-1|TRBV6-1
ATRGGQGREAF
>14|TRBJ1-3|TRBV4-1
ASSQPIRSSGNTIY
>11|TRBJ2-3|TRBV14
AETSGFTDTQY
>13|TRBJ1-1|TRBV7-9
ASSKGQGARGEAF
>15|TRBJ2-3|TRBV18
ASSPAFESGERDTQY
>13|TRBJ1-1|TRBV14
ASNHPAAGGLEAF
>9|TRBJ2-7|TRBV10-3
ASRSYYEQY
>12|TRBJ1-1|TRBV5-4
ASSLVGTGTEAF
>12|TRBJ2-4|TRBV7-8
ASSLARDKGHQY
>14|TRBJ2-7|TRBV9
ASSPYKLGGFVEQY
>10|TRBJ2-7|TRBV5-1
ASSLYGYEQY
>11|TRBJ1-2|TRBV29-1
SASGTGAYGYT
>14|TRBJ2-1|TRBV28
ASSSLAGAAHNEQF
>14|TRBJ1-5|TRBV5-1
ASSLGDRQGGQPQH
>13|TRBJ1-1|TRBV5-1
ASSLEARAWTEAF
>12|TRBJ1-4|TRBV5-6
ASSRGQGFEKLF
>15|TRBJ2-7|TRBV9
ASSVEASGGRGHEQY
>13|TRBJ2-6|TRBV2
ASRVDRTGANVLT
>15|TRBJ1-3|TRBV9
ASSVEPGTDSGNTIY
>14|TRBJ2-7|TRBV5-6
ASSLSGQTLSYEQY
>13|TRBJ2-1|TRBV9
ASSARGSSYNEQF
>11|TRBJ2-1|TRBV11-2
ASSSVGSGEQF
>13|TRBJ2-1|TRBV4-3
ASSQDPHRGGEQF
>12|TRBJ1-6|TRBV5-5
ASSYGQGGSPLH
>11|TRBJ1-2|TRBV5-4
ASSESPQGGYT
>15|TRBJ2-2|TRBV21-1
ASSKILHKARTGELF
>14|TRBJ1-5|TRBV7-8
ASSLEAVLGNQPQH
>9|TRBJ2-2|TRBV7-9
ASTLAGELF
>14|TRBJ1-4|TRBV25-1
ASSGPRDRINEKLF